One and the same sample provided the 13 T cell receptor beta chains below, sequenced in a study of T-cell memory formation after mild COVID-19. TCRdb analysed the 5' RACE reads with MiXCR anew, one entry per CDR3 protein. The sample includes roughly 340,000 distinct CDR3 sequences, around 20% of them seen just once. Sequencing was done on a sample of PBMCs or a T cell subset sorted from them (not recorded which). The receptors come from a man in his late teens or twenties who had mild COVID-19 (a few samples of this study predate the infection). Cell type and time point are not known.

The chain links TRBV7-9 to TRBJ2-7; 9 nucleotides align to TRBD1. Trimming took 4 bases from V and 5 from J; bases not matched to a gene: 12. The CDR3 contains 16 residues. Germline V CDR1 and CDR2: SEHNR, FQNEAQ (reference sequence). In DNA form, the CDR3 reads TGTGCCAGCAGCTCTAGTGCCGGGACAGGGAGAGACGAGCAGTACTTC. It encodes CASSSSAGTGRDEQYF.

This clonotype was seen a handful of times. The chain links TRBV5-1 to TRBJ1-4, with TRBD1 matching over 8 bases. The CDR3 is 16 residues long. V shed 0 bases, J shed 4 bases, and the junction held 5 bases outside the gene matches. Looked up from germline, CDR1 is SGHRS and CDR2 is YFSETQ. The CDR3 here is CASSLAVGQGNEKLFF. The CDR3 nucleotides read TGCGCCAGCAGCTTGGCCGTAGGACAGGGTAATGAAAAACTGTTTTTT.

The chain uses TRBV29-1 and TRBJ1-1; 7 bases align to TRBD1. CDR1 and CDR2 (germline): SQVTM, ANQGSEA. With V trimmed by 3 bases and J by 1 base, 8 bases remained unmatched. The CDR3 sequence is 15 residues long. CDR3 DNA sequence: TGCAGCGTTGACCGACAGGGAATGGGGAACACTGAAGCTTTCTTT. Encoded protein: CSVDRQGMGNTEAFF.

This clonotype has more than one count but fewer than ten. This sequence joins TRBV7-3 and TRBJ2-5, with 8 nucleotides matching TRBD1. Germline-derived CDR1 and CDR2 are SGHTA and FQGTGA. The CDR3 contains 15 residues. V was pared by 5 bases and J by 4 bases, with 9 bases of the junction left unmatched. The CDR3 spells CASSAQGARLETQYF. The CDR3 coding sequence is TGTGCCAGCAGCGCGCAGGGGGCGCGATTAGAGACCCAGTACTTC.

The rearrangement joins TRBV20-1 to TRBJ1-2; maybe TRBD1 (6 bases). V lost 7 bases to trimming and J lost 4 bases, with 10 bases between them. CDR1 is DFQATT and CDR2 is SNEGSKA in the germline V gene (reference sequence). The CDR3 loop spans 11 amino acids. The CDR3 here is CSGGLGYGYTF. CDR3 in DNA: TGCAGTGGGGGGCTGGGCTATGGCTACACCTTC.

J is TRBJ1-2 and V is TRBV18; 9 positions agree with TRBD1. The CDR3 has 16 amino acids. J lost 7 bases, V lost 4 bases, and 13 bases had no gene match. Germline V gene sequence: CDR1 KGHSH, CDR2 LQKENI. CDR3 sequence (DNA): TGTGCCAGCTCACTAGGACAGGGGACTGAGCATTTTGGCTACACCTTC. This codes for CASSLGQGTEHFGYTF.

The gene calls are TRBV7-7 and TRBJ1-4; D call uncertain. With 5 bases removed from V and 8 bases from J, the gap between germline ends came to 12 bases. Germline V gene sequence: CDR1 SSHAT, CDR2 FNYEAQ (reference sequence). The CDR3 is 13 amino acids. This CDR3 is CASSRGPGEKLFF. CDR3 sequence (DNA): TGTGCCAGCAGCCGGGGTCCTGGGGAAAAACTGTTTTTT.

The chain is built from TRBV15 and TRBJ2-5; perhaps TRBD1 as D (5 bases). This CDR3 is built from 14 residues. The V gene lost 0 bases and the J gene lost 5 bases, with 10 bases spanning the gap. Germline V lookup: CDR1 LNHNV, CDR2 YYDKDF (reference sequence). For the CDR3, the DNA is TGTGCCACCAGCAGAGATGCAGGGCTGGAGACCCAGTACTTC. The encoded protein is CATSRDAGLETQYF.

The V call is TRBV5-1, the J call TRBJ1-1; tentative D call: TRBD1 (5 bases). V was cut by 5 bases and J by 2 bases, with 10 bases left in between. CDR1 is SGHRS, CDR2 YFSETQ, per germline. The CDR3 has 13 amino acids. The CDR3 region is CASRGTLNTEAFF. The CDR3 coding sequence is TGCGCCAGCAGGGGGACGCTAAACACTGAAGCTTTCTTT.

The chain joins TRBV7-6 to TRBJ1-5, with D possibly being TRBD1 (5 bases). The CDR3 contains 17 residues. V shed 1 base and J shed 2 bases, with 15 bases lying between them. Germline CDR1 and CDR2: SGHVS and FNYEAQ. CDR3 loop: CASSLGEGLRRNQPQHF. DNA for the CDR3: TGTGCCAGCAGCTTAGGAGAGGGGTTGAGACGCAATCAGCCCCAGCATTTT.

The chain links TRBV10-3 to TRBJ2-1; D uncertain. The CDR3 is 16 residues long. Germline V gives CDR1 ENHRY, CDR2 SYGVKD. V gave up 3 bases and J gave up 7 bases, with 19 bases separating them. CDR3 sequence: CAISDVGLGTGNEQFF. Here the CDR3 DNA reads TGTGCCATCAGTGATGTCGGATTGGGCACGGGTAATGAGCAGTTCTTC.

This clonotype was counted between two and nine times. The CDR3 nucleotides read TGCGCCAGCAGCATGACCCCGACAGAGAACTATGGCTACACCTTC. It encodes CASSMTPTENYGYTF. V gene TRBV5-1 combines with J gene TRBJ1-2; possibly TRBD1 for D (5 bases). V shed 4 bases and J shed 2 bases, with 15 bases lying between them. Looked up from germline, CDR1 is SGHRS and CDR2 is YFSETQ. The CDR3 consists of 15 residues. Using reference TRBV5-1 and TRBJ1-2 for the parts outside the CDR3, the full variable domain is KAGVTQTPRYLIKTRGQQVTLSCSPISGHRSVSWYQQTPGQGLQFLFEYFSETQRNKGNFPGRFSGRQFSNSRSEMNVSTLELGDSALYLCASSMTPTENYGYTFGSGTRLTVV.

The CDR3 sequence is CASSFSPGGKPGNTIYF. The CDR3 region has the DNA TGTGCCAGCAGTTTCTCCCCGGGCGGGAAACCTGGAAACACCATATATTTT. J is TRBJ1-3 and V is TRBV12-3 or TRBV12-4, with D uncertain. The CDR3 covers 17 residues. Trimming took 3 bases from V and 2 from J, leaving 17 bases between them.